The entry below gives a single T cell receptor (beta chain) sequence along with its context. As yet, its antigen is unknown. All patients were treatment-naive before thyroid surgery. This CDR3 contains 14 residues. The ends were cut back, 4 bases at V and 2 bases at J, with 12 bases in the middle. Looked up from germline, CDR1 is SGHNT and CDR2 is YENEEA. The data were obtained in a study of metastatic and nonmetastatic thyroid tumors. Study summary: Where malignant and benign thyroid patients were concerned, repertoires were compared across blood and tumor or nodule tissue.

Original processing methods: Clinicopathological groups differed in CDR3, with these differences serving to build a distant-metastasis classifier for papillary thyroid cancer. TCRdb reanalyzed the PCR reads via MiXCR. The V and J calls, along with clone size, are taken from TCRdb and not from the paper's own processing. Among more than 40,000 clones listed, under 20% were seen once. The study's findings and limits: Malignant thyroid tumors reportedly had TCR beta diversity that was significantly higher than in benign nodules, in blood and tumor.

The TCR originated in a female donor with papillary thyroid cancer or a benign thyroid nodule (not recorded which). Some clones in this sample may be carry-over from other donors' samples. Sequenced input: blood. The chain couples TRBV11-3 to TRBJ2-7, with D possibly matching TRBD2 (5 bases). The CDR3 nucleotides are TGTGCCAGCAGCTCCACCGGGAACCCCTACGAGCAGTACTTC. It yields the protein CASSSTGNPYEQYF. Using reference TRBV11-3 and TRBJ2-7 for the parts outside the CDR3, the full variable domain is EAGVVQSPRYKIIEKKQPVAFWCNPISGHNTLYWYLQNLGQGPELLIRYENEEAVDDSQLPKDRFSAERLKGVDSTLKIQPAELGDSAVYLCASSSTGNPYEQYFGPGTRLTVT.